These 32 T cell receptor beta chains originate from one sample sequenced in a study of T cells after posttransplantation cyclophosphamide. TCRdb's copy holds only in-frame clones and misses some; the assay was immunoSEQ multiplex PCR. The sample lists about 16,000 clones; around 90% were seen once. Controls had myeloablative marrow grafts with methotrexate and calcineurin inhibitor, sampled at 1 year. The specimen comprised PBMCs, sampled after an allogeneic stem cell transplant with a calcineurin inhibitor and methotrexate. The receptors here all came from a male patient aged 45 to 59 who received an allogeneic stem cell transplant from an unrelated donor, was CMV-positive, and had chronic GVHD only. Some T cells could come from the graft donor.

The gene calls are TRBV5-1 and TRBJ2-1; 7 bases match TRBD2. CDR1 and CDR2 (germline): SGHRS, YFSETQ. The V and J ends lost 4 bases and 7 bases, in that order; junction bases with no gene match: 8. The CDR3 loop spans 14 amino acids. CDR3 loop: CASSTSGGRNEQFF. DNA of the CDR3: TGCGCCAGCAGCACATCGGGAGGAAGAAATGAGCAGTTCTTC.

The V and J genes are TRBV30 and TRBJ1-2; no clear D. Trimming cost V 0 bases and J 4 bases, with 9 bases left between them. This CDR3 spans 13 amino acids. Germline lookup yields CDR1 GTSNPN and CDR2 SVGIG (reference sequence). CDR3 DNA: TGTGCCTGGAGTGTAGGACTCGTCTATGGCTACACCTTC. Translated: CAWSVGLVYGYTF.

This chain joins TRBV6-5 and TRBJ2-7, with D tentatively TRBD1 (5 bases). The V and J ends lost 2 bases and 4 bases respectively, with 9 bases between them. From germline, CDR1 is MNHEY and CDR2 SVGAGI. The CDR3 loop spans 13 amino acids. CDR3 sequence reads: CASSYNTGYEQYF. In DNA, the CDR3 is TGTGCCAGCAGTTACAATACAGGATACGAGCAGTACTTC.

The chain couples TRBV19 to TRBJ1-6; the D gene is possibly TRBD1 (5 bases). The CDR3 loop spans 16 amino acids. Germline CDR1 LNHDA, CDR2 SQIVND (reference sequence). V was pared by 0 bases and J by 7 bases, with 13 bases between. Here the CDR3 DNA reads TGTGCCAGTAGTATAGATGTGGGGGGAAGGAATTCACCCCTCCACTTT. Translating it yields CASSIDVGGRNSPLHF.

This clone occurred once. The rearrangement joins TRBV7-2 to TRBJ2-5; 10 bases agree with TRBD1. The V and J ends lost 5 bases and 3 bases, in that order; junction bases with no gene match: 6. The CDR3 is made up of 15 amino acids. Germline CDR1 SGHTA, CDR2 FQGNSA. As DNA, the CDR3 is TGTGCCAGCAGCCCTCGGACAGGGGGAGAAGAGACCCAGTACTTC. Translated, it gives CASSPRTGGEETQYF.

The chain links TRBV7-9 to TRBJ2-5; D is unclear. The J call may be wrong; the DNA end is better matched by TRBJ2-7. Germline CDR1 SEHNR, CDR2 FQNEAQ (reference sequence). The CDR3 has 11 residues. The CDR3 loop is CASSSNYEQYF. In DNA, the CDR3 is TGTGCCAGCAGCTCTAATTACGAGCAGTACTTC.

This chain uses TRBV10-3 with TRBJ2-5; 9 nucleotides align to TRBD1. The CDR3 totals 14 residues. V lost 8 bases and J lost 5; bases outside the gene matches: 9. Germline V CDR1 and CDR2: ENHRY, SYGVKD. The CDR3 DNA reads TGTGCCATCGGCGTGCAACAGGGGGCGGAGACCCAGTACTTC. Its translation: CAIGVQQGAETQYF.

This clone appeared a single time. The chain links TRBV15 to TRBJ2-5, with D perhaps TRBD2 (5 bases). This CDR3 comprises 15 residues. Per germline, CDR1 LNHNV and CDR2 YYDKDF (reference sequence). The ends were cut back, 0 bases at V and 1 base at J, with 9 bases in the middle. The CDR3 here is CATSRDLAGQETQYF. For the CDR3, the DNA is TGTGCCACCAGCAGAGATCTCGCGGGCCAAGAGACCCAGTACTTC. Full variable domain (missing parts from reference TRBV15 and TRBJ2-5): DAMVIQNPRYQVTQFGKPVTLSCSQTLNHNVMYWYQQKSSQAPKLLFHYYDKDFNNEADTPDNFQSRRPNTSFCFLDIRSPGLGDTAMYLCATSRDLAGQETQYFGPGTRLLVL.

The J gene is TRBJ2-3, the V gene TRBV29-1; D is possibly TRBD2 (6 bases). With 6 bases removed from V and 5 bases from J, the gap between germline ends came to 15 bases. The CDR3 covers 13 residues. The germline V gene encodes CDR1 SQVTM and CDR2 ANQGSEA. The CDR3 DNA is TGCAGCGTGAGTGTACCGGGACTAGATACGCAGTATTTT. This codes for CSVSVPGLDTQYF.

The chain couples TRBV19 to TRBJ2-4, with D possibly being TRBD1 (5 bases). V lost 5 bases, J lost 1 base, and 15 bases lay in between. Germline-derived CDR1 and CDR2 are LNHDA and SQIVND (reference sequence). The length of the CDR3 is 16 residues. CDR3 loop: CASSPSTGGAKNIQYF. The CDR3 DNA is TGTGCCAGTAGTCCCAGCACAGGTGGGGCCAAAAACATTCAGTACTTC.

The chain carries TRBV9 and TRBJ2-3, with 11 bases matching TRBD2. Trimming removed 3 bases from V and 5 bases from J; junction bases left unmatched: 5. This CDR3 spans 15 amino acids. The germline gives CDR1 SGDLS, CDR2 YYNGEE. The chain's CDR3 is CASSARLAGRDTQYF. Here the CDR3 DNA reads TGTGCCAGCAGCGCCCGACTAGCGGGGAGAGATACGCAGTATTTT.

The chain links TRBV7-8 to TRBJ1-3, with unresolved D. V shed 3 bases and J shed 0 bases, with 6 bases lying between them. The CDR3 has 14 amino acids. CDR1 and CDR2 (germline): SGHVS, FQNEAQ. The CDR3 protein is CASSFADSGNTIYF. The CDR3 nucleotides are TGTGCCAGCAGCTTCGCGGACTCTGGAAACACCATATATTTT.

The CDR3 coding sequence is TGCAGCGTTGGCCCCCCCGGCCAGCGGGGATTCTACGAGCAGTACTTC. Encoded protein: CSVGPPGQRGFYEQYF. This sequence joins TRBV29-1 and TRBJ2-7, with TRBD2 identical over 7 bases. CDR3 length: 16 amino acids. Germline values: CDR1 SQVTM, CDR2 ANQGSEA. Unmatched junction bases numbered 15, after V lost 4 bases and J lost 3 bases.

The V gene is TRBV28, the J gene TRBJ2-5; weak D call: TRBD1 (5 bases). V lost 3 bases and J 2 bases, leaving 16 bases between the germline ends. The CDR3 length is 16 residues. The germline gives CDR1 MDHEN, CDR2 SYDVKM. CDR3: CASSFSYRSLQETQYF. The CDR3 nucleotides are TGTGCCAGCAGTTTCTCTTACAGGTCGTTACAAGAGACCCAGTACTTC. Using reference TRBV28 and TRBJ2-5 for the parts outside the CDR3, the full variable domain is DVKVTQSSRYLVKRTGEKVFLECVQDMDHENMFWYRQDPGLGLRLIYFSYDVKMKEKGDIPEGYSVSREKKERFSLILESASTNQTSMYLCASSFSYRSLQETQYFGPGTRLLVL.

This chain joins TRBV19 and TRBJ1-1; TRBD1 matches 9 bases. The trim removed 5 bases at V and 0 bases at J, leaving 7 bases unmatched. The CDR3 runs 16 residues. Looked up from germline, CDR1 is LNHDA and CDR2 is SQIVND (reference sequence). As DNA, the CDR3 is TGTGCCAGTAGTTGGGGCGGACAGGGGATGAACACTGAAGCTTTCTTT. Translated: CASSWGGQGMNTEAFF.

The sample holds one count of this clone. V usage is TRBV29-1 and J usage is TRBJ1-5, with a weak D call TRBD1 (6 bases). V was cut by 8 bases and J by 9 bases, with 23 bases left in between. CDR3 length: 14 residues. CDR1 and CDR2 from the germline V gene are SQVTM and ANQGSEA. CDR3: CSQLRFRDNRPQHF. The CDR3 nucleotides are TGCAGCCAATTGCGCTTTCGGGACAATAGGCCCCAGCATTTT.

The count of this clone is one. The V call is TRBV29-1, the J call TRBJ2-1, with 10 bases aligning to TRBD2. Unmatched junction bases numbered 5, after V lost 2 bases and J lost 7 bases. The germline V gene encodes CDR1 SQVTM and CDR2 ANQGSEA. CDR3 length equals 14 residues. The CDR3 DNA sequence: TGCAGCGTTGAATTTAGCGGGGGGTTGAATGAGCAGTTCTTC. Amino acids: CSVEFSGGLNEQFF.

The genes are TRBV12-2 and TRBJ2-2; TRBD2, the D gene given by the table, was not confirmed from the DNA. TRBV12-2 is a documented pseudogene. The CDR3 covers 14 residues. The CDR3: CASRFNSITGELFF. DNA for the CDR3: TGTGCAAGTCGCTTTAATAGTATAACCGGGGAGCTGTTTTTT.

The chain links TRBV7-2 to TRBJ2-7, with 9 bases fitting TRBD1. CDR3 length: 15 amino acids. Trimming removed 1 base from V and 2 bases from J; junction bases left unmatched: 3. CDR1 is SGHTA and CDR2 is FQGNSA in the germline V gene. The CDR3, as DNA: TGTGCCAGCAGCTTAGGACAGGGGGAGGCCTACGAGCAGTACTTC. It translates to CASSLGQGEAYEQYF.

The J gene is TRBJ2-7, the V gene TRBV7-2, with TRBD2 identical over 8 bases. CDR1 and CDR2 from the germline V gene are SGHTA and FQGNSA. The V gene end was trimmed by 5 bases and the J gene end by 3 bases; junction bases not matched to a gene: 12. This CDR3 has 16 amino acids. The CDR3 DNA sequence: TGTGCCAGCAGCCCCCGGGGGGGGGAAGGCTTCTACGAGCAGTACTTC. It is translated as CASSPRGGEGFYEQYF.

The chain links TRBV19 to TRBJ2-5; no clear D gene. Judging by the DNA end, TRBJ2-7 fits better; the J call may be wrong. The CDR3 has 14 amino acids. Germline-derived CDR1 and CDR2 are LNHDA and SQIVND (reference sequence). This CDR3 reads CASSQRPSVYEQYF. In DNA, the CDR3 is TGTGCCAGTAGTCAGCGCCCCTCAGTCTACGAGCAGTACTTC.

CDR3 nucleotides: TGTGCCAGCAGCGTAGAGGGACAGGGCACAGAGACCCAGTACTTC. Protein: CASSVEGQGTETQYF. J is TRBJ2-5 and V is TRBV9, with 9 positions matching TRBD1. The V and J ends lost 0 bases and 4 bases, in that order; junction bases with no gene match: 4. This CDR3 is 15 amino acids long. Germline V lookup: CDR1 SGDLS, CDR2 YYNGEE.

The chain uses TRBV11-1 and TRBJ2-7; the D gene is possibly TRBD2 (5 bases). Germline V lookup: CDR1 SGHAT, CDR2 FQDESV (reference sequence). The CDR3 loop spans 14 amino acids. The ends were cut back, 2 bases at V and 8 bases at J, with 16 bases in the middle. CDR3 sequence reads: CASSLSVEERKQYF. In nucleotides, the CDR3 is TGTGCCAGCAGCTTATCAGTGGAGGAACGTAAGCAGTACTTC.

CDR3 in DNA: TGTGCCAGCAGTTCTTGGACAAGGGAGGGAGATACGCAGTATTTT. Amino acid sequence: CASSSWTREGDTQYF. This chain uses TRBV27 with TRBJ2-3; 7 positions match TRBD2. CDR1 and CDR2 (germline): MNHEY, SMNVEV (reference sequence). Trimming removed 4 bases from V and 5 bases from J; junction bases left unmatched: 9. This CDR3 region has 15 residues.

This clone showed up just once. The chain uses TRBV7-3 and TRBJ2-5; TRBD1 matches at 10 bases. Trimming took 0 bases from V and 3 from J; bases not matched to a gene: 4. There are 16 residues in the CDR3. Germline CDR1 is SGHTA and CDR2 is FQGTGA. The CDR3, as DNA: TGTGCCAGCAGCTTAACTCGTGGGACAGGGGAAGAGACCCAGTACTTC. Protein product: CASSLTRGTGEETQYF.

The chain carries TRBV2 and TRBJ1-5; D is perhaps TRBD1 (6 bases). The CDR3 is 15 residues long. Germline CDR1 SNHLY, CDR2 FYNNEI. Between the trimmed V and J ends, which lost 6 bases and 4 bases, there was a span of 16 bases. CDR3 protein: CASREQGIKNQPQHF. The CDR3 nucleotides read TGTGCCAGCAGGGAACAGGGAATTAAGAATCAGCCCCAGCATTTT.

The chain links TRBV27 to TRBJ2-7, with TRBD1 identical over 8 bases. Per germline, CDR1 MNHEY and CDR2 SMNVEV (reference sequence). J was trimmed by 3 bases and V by 10 bases; bases with no gene match: 14. The CDR3 runs 15 residues. The CDR3 DNA follows: TGTGCCAACCCCCCGTTGGACAGGGTCAACTACGAGCAGTACTTC. Amino acids: CANPPLDRVNYEQYF.

This rearrangement joins TRBV5-1 to TRBJ2-5; 7 bases line up with TRBD2. This CDR3 contains 15 residues. Germline lookup yields CDR1 SGHRS and CDR2 YFSETQ. Germline trimming cut 0 bases from V and 5 bases from J; bases unmatched to any gene: 7. CDR3 residues: CASSLAPGGWETQYF. For the CDR3, the DNA is TGCGCCAGCAGCTTGGCTCCGGGGGGTTGGGAGACCCAGTACTTC.

V and J are TRBV19 and TRBJ2-1, with a possible D match to TRBD2 (6 bases). Germline V gives CDR1 LNHDA, CDR2 SQIVND (reference sequence). This CDR3 is built from 14 residues. V was pared by 5 bases and J by 7 bases, with 15 bases between. CDR3 amino acids: CASSLTGEGNEQFF. The CDR3 region has the DNA TGTGCCAGTAGTTTGACGGGAGAGGGAAATGAGCAGTTCTTC.

This clone is a singleton in its sample. The CDR3 here is CASSLGLAATDTQYF. CDR3 nucleotides: TGTGCCAGCAGCTTAGGACTAGCGGCCACAGATACGCAGTATTTT. The chain combines TRBV7-3 with TRBJ2-3; TRBD2 matches 10 bases. Germline loops: CDR1 SGHTA, CDR2 FQGTGA. This CDR3 spans 15 amino acids. The ends lost 2 bases at V and 2 bases at J; junction bases unmatched: 1. Together with reference TRBV7-3 and TRBJ2-3, the CDR3 gives the full variable domain: GAGVSQTPSNKVTEKGKYVELRCDPISGHTALYWYRQSLGQGPEFLIYFQGTGAADDSGLPNDRFFAVRPEGSVSTLKIQRTERGDSAVYLCASSLGLAATDTQYFGPGTRLTVL.

CDR3 bases: TGCAGCGTAGACCAAACAGGTGATTATCGCACAGATACGCAGTATTTT. As protein: CSVDQTGDYRTDTQYF. The V and J genes are TRBV29-1 and TRBJ2-3; D possibly corresponds to TRBD1 (5 bases). Germline V CDR1 and CDR2: SQVTM, ANQGSEA. V shed 6 bases and J shed 1 base, with 20 bases lying between them. The CDR3 totals 16 residues.

The chain couples TRBV19 to TRBJ2-5, with D tentatively TRBD1 (6 bases). This CDR3 has 14 residues. V was cut by 8 bases and J by 2 bases, with 15 bases left in between. Germline-derived CDR1 and CDR2 are LNHDA and SQIVND (reference sequence). CDR3 region: CASAKDSLQETQYF. The CDR3 bases are TGTGCCAGTGCTAAGGACAGCTTACAAGAGACCCAGTACTTC.